The 27 T cell receptor beta chains reported below all come from one sample, sequenced in a study of tumor-infiltrating lymphocytes in primary liver carcinoma. Taking 20-30 mg of unsorted bulk tissue, the authors co-extracted RNA and DNA. Total RNA (around 500 ng) served as template for TCR beta cDNA synthesis primed by a constant-region primer. ARM-PCR, slightly modified, supplied the TCR beta libraries through three nested multiplex PCR rounds. Amplification in the first two PCR rounds was performed using TRBV1-TRBV30 forward primers and a C-beta reverse primer for roughly 9 cycles each. TCRdb called the multiplex PCR reads again in MiXCR, with one record for every CDR3 protein. The sample has approximately 190,000 distinct CDR3 sequences, around 85% seen once. Sample: tumor tissue from primary liver carcinoma. Receptor source: a man aged 35-49 years with primary liver carcinoma and hepatitis B virus infection.

As for this clonotype: This may be a read error, as it is one base from a much larger clone. The chain carries TRBV7-9 and TRBJ2-7, with D uncertain. CDR3 length: 12 residues. Germline values: CDR1 SEHNR, CDR2 FQNEAQ (reference sequence). CDR3 residues: CASGDGNYELYF. DNA of the CDR3: TGTGCCAGCGGCGACGGAAACTACGAGCTGTACTTC.

Points on this clonotype: This likely comes from a read error, as the CDR3 has no conserved phenylalanine or tryptophan at its end. The J gene is TRBJ2-5, the V gene TRBV5-6, with no clear D. CDR1 is SGHDT, CDR2 YYEEEE, per germline. This CDR3 has 14 residues. V was pared by 1 base and J by 1 base, with 8 bases between. This CDR3 reads CASSLKVSQETQYI. Written as DNA, the CDR3 is TGTGCCAGCAGCTTGAAGGTTAGCCAAGAGACCCAGTACATC.

On this clonotype: The junction and the germline gene differ at one end; a read error may be behind it. In DNA form, the CDR3 reads TGTGCCAGCAGCACAGACTCGGACGCCCGGGAGCTGCTTTTT. This codes for CASSTDSDARELLF. The V call is TRBV11-2, the J call TRBJ2-2; D is perhaps TRBD2 (6 bases). This CDR3 is 14 amino acids long. Germline-derived CDR1 and CDR2 are SGHAT and FQNNGV.

Remarks on this clonotype: The CDR3 ends on some other residue instead of the conserved phenylalanine or tryptophan, so this is likely a read error. The genes are TRBV28 and TRBJ2-5; TRBD1 is a possible D gene (6 bases). The CDR3 is made up of 15 amino acids. CDR1 and CDR2 from the germline V gene are MDHEN and SYDVKM. This CDR3 reads CASSLHRGNQETQYI. For the CDR3, the DNA is TGTGCTAGCAGTCTCCATAGGGGGAACCAAGAGACCCAGTACATC.

The table lists this clonotype with a few counts. The chain uses TRBV24-1 and TRBJ1-1; TRBD1 might be the D (5 bases). V was trimmed by 7 bases and J by 4 bases, leaving 12 bases between them. CDR1 KGHDR and CDR2 SFDVKD come from the germline V gene. The CDR3 length is 13 residues. The CDR3 bases are TGTGCCACCAGCTCCTTGGGGGTCACTGAAGCTTTCTTT. It specifies CATSSLGVTEAFF.

The chain combines TRBV6-2 or TRBV6-3 with TRBJ2-4; D ambiguous. Germline CDR1 reads MNHEY; CDR2 reads SVGEGT. The ends were cut back, 4 bases at V and 4 bases at J, with 11 bases in the middle. This CDR3 is 14 amino acids long. Here the CDR3 DNA reads TGTGCCAGCAGTTGCGTTGAGTGGAAAAACATTCAGTACTTC. This gives the protein CASSCVEWKNIQYF.

As to this clonotype: The final CDR3 position lacks the conserved phenylalanine or tryptophan, pointing to a likely read error. The chain has TRBV6-6 and TRBJ1-6; 9 bases align to TRBD1. Germline CDR1 is MNHNY and CDR2 is SVGAGI (reference sequence). After removal of 5 bases from V and 7 bases from J, the junction contained 6 bases not matched to a gene. This CDR3 comprises 15 residues. As DNA, the CDR3 is TGTGCCAGCAGTCTCGGGACAGGGTGCAATTCACCCCTCCACATT. As protein: CASSLGTGCNSPLHI.

The V gene is TRBV5-1, the J gene TRBJ2-3; TRBD1 matches at 9 bases. The V gene end was trimmed by 8 bases and the J gene end by 2 bases; junction bases not matched to a gene: 24. This CDR3 region has 20 residues. Per germline, CDR1 SGHRS and CDR2 YFSETQ. CDR3 in amino acids: CASRLTGGGPALPNTDTQYF. In nucleotides, the CDR3 is TGCGCCAGTAGACTTACAGGGGGCGGCCCTGCGCTGCCTAACACAGATACGCAGTATTTT.

The chain couples TRBV28 to TRBJ2-2; tentatively, D is TRBD2 (5 bases). In germline, CDR1 is MDHEN, CDR2 SYDVKM. CDR3 size: 15 residues. Trimming pared 7 bases from V and 9 bases from J, leaving 21 bases between. The CDR3 loop is CASTSVEGRSRELFF. The CDR3 coding sequence is TGTGCCAGCACTTCAGTTGAGGGCCGATCCAGGGAGCTGTTTTTT.

The chain has TRBV6-2 or TRBV6-3 and TRBJ1-4; tentatively, D is TRBD1 (5 bases). V dropped 7 bases and J dropped 7 bases, with 16 bases sitting between them. Germline loops: CDR1 MNHEY, CDR2 SVGEGT. The CDR3 is 14 amino acids. CDR3 DNA: TGTGCCAGCATATCCGGGACCGAGGTTGAAAAACTGTTTTTT. It specifies CASISGTEVEKLFF.

As for this clonotype: This CDR3 is missing its conserved last phenylalanine or tryptophan, likely due to a read error. The chain is built from TRBV4-1 and TRBJ2-1, with TRBD2 matching 7 bases. V was clipped by 1 base and J by 4 bases; unmatched bases: 4. This CDR3 contains 15 residues. Germline-derived CDR1 and CDR2 are MGHRA and YSYEKL. DNA of the CDR3: TGCGCCAGCAGCCAAGCCGGGACTACGTACAATGAGCAGTTCTTA. As protein: CASSQAGTTYNEQFL.

A note on this clonotype: One end of the junction varies from germline; a read error may be responsible. CDR3 region: CALSEVEEHFF. The CDR3 DNA sequence: TGTGCCTTGAGTGAGGTAGAGGAGCACTTCTTC. The J gene is TRBJ2-1, the V gene TRBV30; D gene unclear. Germline-derived CDR1 and CDR2 are GTSNPN and SVGIG (reference sequence). The CDR3 is made up of 11 amino acids.

About this clonotype: At one boundary the junction diverges from the germline segment, which might be a read error. The chain combines TRBV11-1 with TRBJ2-4; 8 bases align to TRBD2. CDR1 is SGHAT and CDR2 is FQDESV in the germline V gene (reference sequence). This CDR3 contains 17 residues. The CDR3 loop is CASNFPGSSGTKNILYF. In DNA, the CDR3 is TGTGCCAGTAACTTTCCCGGGAGTAGCGGGACCAAAAACATTCTGTACTTC.

Worth noting for this clonotype: One end of the junction fails to match germline, which may point to a read error. CDR3 sequence: CSVASGTGKETQYF. For the CDR3, the DNA is TGCAGTGTTGCTTCCGGGACAGGGAAAGAGACCCAGTACTTC. This rearrangement joins TRBV29-1 to TRBJ2-5; the match to TRBD1 covers 9 bases. The CDR3 runs to 14 residues. Germline CDR1 reads SQVTM; CDR2 reads ANQGSEA.

Details on this clonotype: The junction and the germline gene differ at one end; a read error may be behind it. The chain links TRBV29-1 to TRBJ2-1; 16 bases agree with TRBD2. The CDR3 runs to 15 residues. Germline V gives CDR1 SQVTM, CDR2 ANQGSEA. The CDR3 nucleotides are TGCAGCGTTGACGGGACTAGCGGGAGGGGATGGGAGCAATTCTTC. The encoded protein is CSVDGTSGRGWEQFF.

To note about this clonotype: An end of the junction differs from the germline gene, which may be a read error. The gene calls are TRBV11-2 and TRBJ2-3; D is unresolved. There are 15 residues in the CDR3. The germline V gene has CDR1 SGHAT and CDR2 FQNNGV. CDR3 DNA: TGTGCCAGCAGCTTAGATTCTCTGGGTAGAGATACACAGTATTTT. Its translation is CASSLDSLGRDTQYF.

As concerns this clonotype: Germline is not matched at one junction end, which may reflect a read error. The chain joins TRBV6-2 or TRBV6-3 to TRBJ2-1, with TRBD2 matching 14 bases. The CDR3 loop spans 16 amino acids. Germline V gene sequence: CDR1 MNHEY, CDR2 SVGEGT. DNA for the CDR3: TGTGCCTGTGTTTCGGGACTAGCGGGGGTCTACAATGACCAGTTCTTC. Its translation: CACVSGLAGVYNDQFF.

Comments on this clonotype: At one of its ends the junction is not consistent with the germline gene, which may arise from a read error. The V and J genes are TRBV6-2 or TRBV6-3 and TRBJ2-1, with a weak D call TRBD2 (6 bases). CDR3 size: 15 residues. The V gene's germline CDR1 is MNHEY and CDR2 SVGEGT. CDR3 nucleotides: TGTACCAGCACGAAAAGGGCGGGAATCTACAATGAGCAGTTCTTC. This translates into CTSTKRAGIYNEQFF.

This clonotype was seen more than once but under ten times. Since a much larger clone is just one base distant, this may be a read error. This likely comes from a read error, as the CDR3 has no conserved phenylalanine or tryptophan at its end. The rearrangement links TRBV11-1 to TRBJ2-5; 10 bases map to TRBD1. The germline V gene encodes CDR1 SGHAT and CDR2 FQDESV (reference sequence). The CDR3 sequence is 16 residues long. CDR3 nucleotide sequence: TGTGCCAGCAGCCAAGGACAGGGGGTAATTCAAGAGATCCAGTACCTC. Encoded protein: CASSQGQGVIQEIQYL.

The chain uses TRBV28 and TRBJ2-7, with unresolved D. Trimming cost V 4 bases and J 6 bases, with 22 bases left between them. The CDR3 is made up of 16 amino acids. Germline V lookup: CDR1 MDHEN, CDR2 SYDVKM. The CDR3 sequence: CASSSPGTPKAPEQYF. The CDR3 DNA reads as TGTGCCAGCAGTTCCCCTGGTACTCCCAAGGCGCCCGAGCAGTACTTC.

As for this clonotype: Relative to the germline gene, one junction end is altered; a read error may explain this. The V and J genes are TRBV29-1 and TRBJ1-1, with a tentative D call TRBD1 (5 bases). Germline V gene sequence: CDR1 SQVTM, CDR2 ANQGSEA. The CDR3 totals 15 residues. The CDR3 protein is CSVAGCWGMNTEAFF. The CDR3 coding sequence is TGCAGCGTTGCCGGGTGCTGGGGCATGAACACTGAAGCCTTCTTT. The full variable domain, its missing parts supplied by reference TRBV29-1 and TRBJ1-1, is SAVISQKPSRDICQRGTSLTIQCQVDSQVTMMFWYRQQPGQSLTLIATANQGSEATYESGFVIDKFPISRPNLTFSTLTVSNMSPEDSSIYLCSVAGCWGMNTEAFFGQGTRLTVV.

Notes on this clonotype: The germline gene is not matched at one end of the junction; a read error may be the cause. This sequence joins TRBV29-1 and TRBJ2-3, with 8 bases lining up with TRBD2. This CDR3 contains 17 residues. Germline V gene data show CDR1 as SQVTM and CDR2 as ANQGSEA. The CDR3 nucleotides are TGTAGCGCCCCGATAGCGGGATCCCAAGCGTTGTCGGCTACGCAGTATTTT. Translated, it gives CSAPIAGSQALSATQYF.

At least ten counts were recorded for this clonotype. The chain joins TRBV5-1 to TRBJ2-2; 9 positions agree with TRBD1. This CDR3 comprises 15 residues. Germline CDR1 is SGHRS and CDR2 is YFSETQ. After removal of 2 bases from V and 2 bases from J, the junction contained 1 base not matched to a gene. The CDR3 DNA follows: TGCGCCAGCAGCTTTACAGGGGGCAACACCGGGGAGCTGTTTTTT. It codes for CASSFTGGNTGELFF.

As regards this clonotype: At one boundary the junction diverges from the germline segment, which might be a read error. The chain recombines TRBV6-5 with TRBJ2-5; D unresolved. The CDR3 covers 17 residues. Germline V CDR1 and CDR2: MNHEY, SVGAGI. CDR3 bases: TGCGCCAGCAGTTACTCGAGTAGTGGCGTGTCCCAAGAGTCCCAGTACTTC. It encodes CASSYSSSGVSQESQYF.

The rearrangement joins TRBV6-5 to TRBJ2-3, with D perhaps TRBD1 (5 bases). Germline values: CDR1 MNHEY, CDR2 SVGAGI. V was pared by 1 base and J by 2 bases, with 13 bases between. The CDR3 covers 16 residues. The chain's CDR3 is CASSYCLAGYTDTQYF. CDR3 in DNA: TGTGCCAGCAGTTACTGTTTAGCAGGGTACACAGATACGCAGTATTTT.

On this clonotype: This may be a read error: a much more frequent sequence differs by one nucleotide. V gene TRBV5-5 combines with J gene TRBJ2-3, with a weak D call TRBD1 (5 bases). V gave up 3 bases and J gave up 3 bases, with 11 bases separating them. This CDR3 has 14 amino acids. The V gene's germline CDR1 is SGHKS and CDR2 YYEKEE (reference sequence). As DNA, the CDR3 is TGTGCCAGCAGCTCCACAGGTCAAACAGATACGCAGTATTTT. It yields the protein CASSSTGQTDTQYF.

V gene TRBV4-3 combines with J gene TRBJ2-7; 8 positions match TRBD1. The CDR3 is 16 residues long. Germline assignment: CDR1 LGHNA and CDR2 YSLEER. The V segment lost 2 bases and the J segment 1 base; nucleotides outside the gene matches: 7. DNA of the CDR3: TGCGCCAGCAGCCAATCCGGGACAGGTAAATCCTACGAGCAGTACTTC. It is translated as CASSQSGTGKSYEQYF.